Each of the 27 T cell receptor beta chains below was sequenced from the same sample in a study of metastatic and nonmetastatic thyroid tumors. Not a single patient had been given any form of treatment at any point before undergoing thyroid surgery. TCRdb re-clonotyped the PCR reads through MiXCR. This table has about 93,000 clones, around 9.2% appearing once. Sequencing was done on a sample of blood. These receptor sequences come from a female donor with papillary thyroid cancer or a benign thyroid nodule (not recorded which). Some clones in this sample may be carry-over from other donors' samples.

This clone was picked up many times. This CDR3 is CASSLLAQETQYF. The CDR3 coding sequence is TGTGCCAGCAGTTTACTAGCGCAAGAGACCCAGTACTTC. V usage is TRBV12-3 or TRBV12-4 and J usage is TRBJ2-5; D might be TRBD2 (6 bases). V was clipped by 2 bases and J by 2 bases, with 6 bases between them. This CDR3 region has 13 residues.

This chain connects TRBV5-4 to TRBJ1-6; the D gene is possibly TRBD1 (5 bases). The CDR3 spans 15 residues. Trimming pared 0 bases from V and 8 bases from J, leaving 12 bases between. Germline V gene sequence: CDR1 SGHNT, CDR2 YYREEE (reference sequence). The CDR3 DNA follows: TGTGCCAGCAGCTTGGCCACCTTGGGGGATTCACCCCTCCACTTT. It encodes CASSLATLGDSPLHF.

The table lists this clone with many counts. V is TRBV19 and J is TRBJ2-2; D gene unclear. Trimming pared 0 bases from V and 1 base from J, leaving 9 bases between. The CDR3 runs to 16 residues. Germline V gene data show CDR1 as LNHDA and CDR2 as SQIVND (reference sequence). The CDR3 coding sequence is TGTGCCAGTAGTATAGAGGGCGGCGGGAACACCGGGGAGCTGTTTTTT. This encodes CASSIEGGGNTGELFF. The complete variable domain, with remaining parts taken from reference TRBV19 and TRBJ2-2, reads DGGITQSPKYLFRKEGQNVTLSCEQNLNHDAMYWYRQDPGQGLRLIYYSQIVNDFQKGDIAEGYSVSREKKESFPLTVTSAQKNPTAFYLCASSIEGGGNTGELFFGEGSRLTVL.

At least ten counts were recorded for this clone. This chain links TRBV7-8 with TRBJ2-2; 8 positions agree with TRBD1. Germline CDR1 reads SGHVS; CDR2 reads FQNEAQ. The CDR3 contains 15 residues. V lost 1 base, J lost 6 bases, and 4 bases stayed unmatched. As DNA, the CDR3 is TGTGCCAGCAGCTTAGGGACAGGGTTAGCCGGGGAGCTGTTTTTT. Translation gives CASSLGTGLAGELFF.

This clone was observed at least ten times. V gene TRBV18 combines with J gene TRBJ2-2, with 11 positions matching TRBD2. CDR3 length: 19 residues. CDR1 and CDR2 from the germline V gene are KGHSH and LQKENI. The V gene end was trimmed by 2 bases and the J gene end by 4 bases; junction bases not matched to a gene: 12. CDR3: CASSPEDSRLAGSTGELFF. The CDR3 DNA is TGTGCCAGCTCACCAGAAGATTCAAGACTAGCGGGGTCCACCGGGGAGCTGTTTTTT.

This clone was counted at least ten times. A read error is possible here, since a much larger clone lies one base away. Distinct nucleotide sequences in the sample also encode this CDR3. The rearrangement joins TRBV12-3 or TRBV12-4 to TRBJ1-1; a weak D match, TRBD1 (6 bases). The CDR3 sequence is 12 residues long. V lost 6 bases and J lost 8, with 13 bases in between. This chain's CDR3 is CASRGRGREAFF. The CDR3 DNA reads as TGTGCCAGCAGGGGAAGGGGGAGAGAAGCTTTCTTT.

As regards this clone: Being one base from a much bigger clone, this may be a read error. The CDR3 nucleotides are TGTGCCAGTAGGCGGGACAGTGGGGGCGATGAGCAGTTCTTC. Translating gives CASRRDSGGDEQFF. The chain joins TRBV19 to TRBJ2-5, with a weak D call TRBD1 (7 bases). The DNA end lines up better with TRBJ2-1; the J call may be wrong. Germline V lookup: CDR1 LNHDA, CDR2 SQIVND (reference sequence). There are 14 residues in the CDR3.

Many counts were recorded for this clone. The rearrangement uses TRBV20-1 and TRBJ2-5; a possible D gene is TRBD2 (6 bases). The germline gives CDR1 DFQATT, CDR2 SNEGSKA (reference sequence). This CDR3 has 14 amino acids. Trimming cost V 0 bases and J 5 bases, with 13 bases left between them. CDR3 nucleotides: TGCAGTGCTAGAGATTGGCGGGCGGGGGAGACCCAGTACTTC. This translates into CSARDWRAGETQYF.

This clone was observed many times. The chain employs TRBV11-2 and TRBJ1-2, with D possibly TRBD1 on 6 matching bases. V lost 5 bases and J lost 1, with 8 bases in between. Germline V gene lookup returns CDR1 SGHAT and CDR2 FQNNGV. CDR3 length: 13 residues. This chain's CDR3 is CASSRDINYGYTF. In DNA form, the CDR3 reads TGTGCCAGCAGCAGGGACATTAACTATGGCTACACCTTC.

This clone was observed many times. The chain combines TRBV12-3 or TRBV12-4 with TRBJ2-1; D possibly matches TRBD1 or TRBD2 (5 bases each). V lost 3 bases, J lost 5 bases, and 17 bases lay in between. This CDR3 has 16 residues. The CDR3 nucleotides are TGTGCCAGCAGTTTGCCCGGGACCTTCCTCCACAATGAGCAGTTCTTC. Translating gives CASSLPGTFLHNEQFF.

A remark on this clone: This sequence may be a read error, since a much larger clone differs from it by one base. At the DNA level, this CDR3 is encoded by other sequences in the same sample as well. The V call is TRBV5-1, the J call TRBJ2-3; the D gene is possibly TRBD2 (6 bases). The CDR3 consists of 15 residues. The germline V gene has CDR1 SGHRS and CDR2 YFSETQ. CDR3: CASSPPGLGGDTQYF. DNA of the CDR3: TGCGCCAGCAGCCCCCCGGGACTGGGTGGAGATACTCAGTATTTT.

Written as DNA, the CDR3 is TGTGCCAGCAGTTACTCCATTCGGGTGCCCGGAAACACCATATATTTT. It encodes CASSYSIRVPGNTIYF. This rearrangement joins TRBV6-5 to TRBJ1-3; D is unclear. Germline V CDR1 and CDR2: MNHEY, SVGAGI. The germline V and J ends were trimmed by 0 bases and 4 bases, with 13 bases remaining between them. The CDR3 is 16 amino acids.

The chain recombines TRBV6-1 with TRBJ1-2, with 7 nucleotides matching TRBD1. Germline V CDR1 and CDR2: MNHNS, SASEGT. The CDR3 extends over 14 amino acids. V trimming: 6 bases; J trimming: 13 bases; junction bases outside the gene matches: 17. The CDR3 nucleotides are TGTGCCAGCAGGAGTTCCACAGGGGATTTTGGCCGCACCTTC. Translated, it gives CASRSSTGDFGRTF.

This clone was recorded many times. The V and J genes are TRBV14 and TRBJ2-1; 7 positions agree with TRBD2. V lost 1 base, J lost 4 bases, and 4 bases stayed unmatched. The CDR3 consists of 15 residues. Germline CDR1 reads SGHDN; CDR2 reads FVKESK. CDR3 sequence: CASSQGTSEYNEQFF. CDR3 coding DNA: TGTGCCAGCAGCCAAGGAACTAGCGAGTACAATGAGCAGTTCTTC.

This clone was observed a handful of times. The gene calls are TRBV28 and TRBJ1-6; D is uncertain. CDR1 and CDR2 (germline): MDHEN, SYDVKM. The CDR3 runs to 15 residues. The V and J ends lost 5 bases and 0 bases respectively, with 8 bases between them. CDR3 DNA sequence: TGTGCCAGCAGTCCCTACGTCTCCTATAATTCACCCCTCCACTTT. It translates to CASSPYVSYNSPLHF.

This clone was counted ten times or more. The rearrangement links TRBV7-9 to TRBJ2-1; unclear D gene. CDR3 length: 16 amino acids. From germline, CDR1 is SEHNR and CDR2 FQNEAQ (reference sequence). The V gene lost 4 bases and the J gene lost 4 bases, with 17 bases spanning the gap. The CDR3: CASSSIPSLGYNEQFF. The DNA for the CDR3 is TGTGCCAGCAGCTCTATCCCCTCTCTGGGGTACAATGAGCAGTTCTTC.

This clone was detected ten times or more. The chain recombines TRBV6-1 with TRBJ1-1, with 10 bases fitting TRBD1. Germline V CDR1 and CDR2: MNHNS, SASEGT. Germline trimming cut 5 bases from V and 1 base from J; bases unmatched to any gene: 4. The CDR3 loop spans 15 amino acids. Written as DNA, the CDR3 is TGTGCCAGCAGTCTCCGACAGGGGGCGAACACTGAAGCTTTCTTT. Its translation is CASSLRQGANTEAFF.

In this sample, this clone turned up many times. The chain couples TRBV5-1 to TRBJ2-7; 7 nucleotides align to TRBD1. The CDR3 extends over 14 amino acids. The trim removed 0 bases at V and 3 bases at J, leaving 3 bases unmatched. Per germline, CDR1 SGHRS and CDR2 YFSETQ. The CDR3 DNA is TGCGCCAGCAGCTTGGATCCAGGGGGCTACGAGCAGTACTTC. It translates to CASSLDPGGYEQYF.

This clone came up many times. The rearrangement links TRBV14 to TRBJ2-4; perhaps D is TRBD1 or TRBD2 (5 bases each). The CDR3 runs 17 residues. Deletions cut 1 base from V and 2 bases from J, with 15 bases between. Germline CDR1 and CDR2: SGHDN and FVKESK. For the CDR3, the DNA is TGTGCCAGCAGCCAAGGAGGAGGCCAGGGAACCAAAAACATTCAGTACTTC. This translates into CASSQGGGQGTKNIQYF.

At least ten counts were recorded for this clone. V gene TRBV27 combines with J gene TRBJ2-2, with TRBD1 matching over 7 bases. V lost 0 bases, J lost 4 bases, and 5 bases stayed unmatched. This CDR3 is 16 amino acids long. The germline gives CDR1 MNHEY, CDR2 SMNVEV (reference sequence). The CDR3 DNA is TGTGCCAGCAGTTTATCGGGGACAGTCGGCACCGGGGAGCTGTTTTTT. Encoded protein: CASSLSGTVGTGELFF.

Ten or more counts support this clone. The rearrangement joins TRBV12-3 or TRBV12-4 to TRBJ2-1; TRBD2 might be the D (5 bases). The CDR3 runs to 13 residues. The germline V and J ends were trimmed by 6 bases and 7 bases, with 13 bases remaining between them. The CDR3 is CASSQQSGNEQFF. CDR3 coding DNA: TGTGCCAGCAGCCAACAGAGCGGAAATGAGCAGTTCTTC.

In its sample, this clone was seen many times. CDR3 loop: CASSAAGTGAYEQYF. In DNA form, the CDR3 reads TGTGCCAGTAGTGCCGCCGGGACAGGGGCCTACGAGCAGTACTTC. The V call is TRBV19, the J call TRBJ2-7; 10 positions agree with TRBD1. V gave up 5 bases and J gave up 2 bases; unmatched junction bases: 6. The CDR3 is 15 amino acids. In germline, CDR1 is LNHDA, CDR2 SQIVND (reference sequence).

This clone was seen only a few times. The chain has TRBV6-1 and TRBJ1-1; D may be TRBD1 (6 bases). Looked up from germline, CDR1 is MNHNS and CDR2 is SASEGT. The length of the CDR3 is 13 residues. Trimming took off 8 bases at V and 1 base at J, with 11 bases between the two ends. CDR3 DNA sequence: TGTGCCAGCGAGACAGGCGAGAACACTGAAGCTTTCTTT. Translated, it gives CASETGENTEAFF.

This clone was observed many times. V gene TRBV6-5 combines with J gene TRBJ2-4; unclear D gene. This CDR3 has 14 amino acids. Germline CDR1 MNHEY, CDR2 SVGAGI. V lost 2 bases and J lost 0, with 5 bases in between. The DNA of the CDR3 is TGTGCCAGCAGTTACGAGGCAGCCAAAAACATTCAGTACTTC. Translation: CASSYEAAKNIQYF.

This clone showed up many times. The chain uses TRBV7-9 and TRBJ2-3, with a possible D match to TRBD2 (6 bases). This CDR3 is 13 amino acids long. The V end lost 3 bases, the J end lost 5 bases, and 9 bases lay between the germline ends. The germline CDR1 and CDR2 sequences are SEHNR and FQNEAQ (reference sequence). The DNA for the CDR3 is TGTGCCAGCAGCTTCGGGGGAGAAGATACGCAGTATTTT. It is translated as CASSFGGEDTQYF.

The J gene is TRBJ1-3, the V gene TRBV11-2; D may be TRBD1 (5 bases). Germline loops: CDR1 SGHAT, CDR2 FQNNGV. V was pared by 0 bases and J by 0 bases, with 15 bases between. The CDR3 spans 18 residues. Here the CDR3 DNA reads TGTGCCAGCAGCTTAGATGGAGGCAGGGCAAACTCTGGAAACACCATATATTTT. The encoded protein is CASSLDGGRANSGNTIYF.

This clone was counted many times. J is TRBJ1-6 and V is TRBV10-1, with 7 positions matching TRBD1. CDR3 length equals 15 residues. V lost 6 bases, J lost 7 bases, and 9 bases stayed unmatched. Germline-derived CDR1 and CDR2 are WNHNN and SYGVQD (reference sequence). CDR3 DNA: TGCGCCAGCAGAAAACAGGGGCACGGGAATTCACCCCTCCACTTT. Translating it yields CASRKQGHGNSPLHF.